Below, one T cell receptor (beta chain) is given with its context. In germline, CDR1 is LGHNA, CDR2 YNFKEQ. The CDR3 has 15 residues. V lost 4 bases and J lost 5; bases outside the gene matches: 10. This record belongs to a study of spatial heterogeneity in lung cancer. Study information: Compared with alpha-chain sequences, beta-chain sequences were consistently detected in greater numbers.

This sample's time point: sample taken at primary tumor resection. The 70 or so donors had untreated early-stage non-small cell lung cancer. The authors sequenced whole RNA from tumor, nontumor lung or frozen PBMC without sorting. TCRdb re-analysed the 5' RACE reads in MiXCR, keeping a single row per CDR3 protein. The profile shows about 23,000 distinct CDR3 sequences, about 4.3% of them singletons. Sample: PBMCs, taken at surgery. This TCR came from a male donor with early-stage non-small cell lung cancer. This chain links TRBV4-2 with TRBJ2-7, with TRBD1 matching over 8 bases. The CDR3 sequence is CASSLGTGAVDEQYF. CDR3 DNA sequence: TGTGCCAGCAGCCTAGGGACAGGAGCGGTCGACGAGCAGTACTTC.